Included here is one TCR beta chain sequence, with context. Its antigen is not known. In the PCR, 60 Vbeta and 13 Jbeta primers were used. This table comes from immunoSEQ multiplex PCR, and its TCRdb copy is limited to in-frame clones, with some not included. The table has roughly 100,000 clones, about four fifths seen once. Germline assignment: CDR1 GTSNPN and CDR2 SVGIG (reference sequence). J was trimmed by 3 bases and V by 3 bases; bases with no gene match: 7. CDR3 length: 15 amino acids. These data are taken from a study of cytomegalovirus exposure and HLA in healthy donors. Study at large: For the approximately 410 genotyped donors, over 80% fell within the Caucasian-associated ancestry cluster.

Regarding the study as a whole: Some V segments, including TRBV6-2 and TRBV6-3, were excluded as indistinguishable. Later work found that TCR association rates differed between HLA loci; DRB1 had the most and HLA-C the fewest.

The chain couples TRBV30 to TRBJ1-4; TRBD1 matches 7 bases. The specimen was PBMCs. The receptor was isolated from a male donor in good health and CMV-seropositive. The CDR3 bases are TGTGCCTGGAGCGAACAGGGGTTTCCTAATGAAAAACTGTTTTTT. This sequence encodes CAWSEQGFPNEKLFF.